A selection of T cell receptor beta chains follows, all from one sample in a study of blood T cell repertoires in COVID-19. Assay: immunoSEQ multiplex PCR; the TCRdb copy retains only in-frame clones and omits some. This sample carries about 380,000 clones, about four fifths of them seen once, and the ten largest clones take around 1.1%. Material: peripheral blood. These receptors were collected from a human donor with acute or convalescent COVID-19. The donor label of this sample is uncertain. Both conserved end residues are trimmed from each CDR3. D genes are given only for firm matches. Clone size, where shown, is once, few, many, or a class for clones that have expanded.

TRBD2	TRBV5-6	TRBJ2-1	NA	ASSLRLAGGPGEQF
TRBD1	TRBV7-8	TRBJ1-2	NA	ASRQRTGEGYT
NA	TRBV7-9	TRBJ2-1	NA	ASSPSAVNEQF
TRBD1	TRBV19	TRBJ1-5	NA	ASSRGQSHQPQH
NA	TRBV28	TRBJ1-2	NA	ASSLETGGDYGYT
NA	TRBV2	TRBJ1-5	NA	ASSNQGPLYQPQH
NA	TRBV6-1	TRBJ2-7	few	ASSVGALSGDTYEQY
NA	TRBV7-9	TRBJ1-1	few	ASSSGKGGNTEAF
TRBD1	TRBV6-5	TRBJ1-5	NA	ASTGQTFNQPQH
TRBD1	TRBV15	TRBJ1-5	NA	ATSGLRTGQLNQPQH
TRBD1	TRBV28	TRBJ1-5	NA	ASTRPGQGTQPQH
NA	TRBV6-5	TRBJ1-6	NA	ATTRGGGNSPLH
TRBD1	TRBV19	TRBJ1-1	NA	ASTPGLGQGGLNTEAF
NA	TRBV14	TRBJ1-1	NA	ATGQTNTEAF
TRBD2	TRBV15	TRBJ2-1	NA	ATSPHGGAGGHNEQF
NA	TRBV2	TRBJ1-5	NA	ASSEIASNQPQH
NA	TRBV12-3/TRBV12-4	TRBJ2-5	NA	ASSRDWGETQY
TRBD1	TRBV12-5	TRBJ1-4	few	ASGSGTVNEKLF
NA	TRBV24-1	TRBJ1-2	NA	ATSDGGQFHGYT
NA	TRBV29-1	TRBJ1-4	few	SVAKSPNEKLF
NA	TRBV6-5	TRBJ1-2	NA	ASSHGAGAYYGYT
NA	TRBV7-8	TRBJ2-7	few	ASSSTKGKHEQY
TRBD1	TRBV27	TRBJ2-1	NA	ASSSGTAGFEQF
NA	TRBV21-1	TRBJ2-1	NA	ASSLERAGLAGEYNEQF
NA	TRBV7-6	TRBJ2-3	NA	ASSLGQVNTQY
TRBD2	TRBV4-2	TRBJ2-1	few	ASSQEAASGGLYNEQF
TRBD1	TRBV3-1/TRBV3-2	TRBJ1-1	once	ASSLRQGVEAF
TRBD2	TRBV4-1	TRBJ2-7	NA	ASSQVGSSSGMY
TRBD1	TRBV5-1	TRBJ1-4	few	ASSMDRGTTNEKLF